This T cell receptor beta chain was sequenced during a study of CXCR3-negative and CXCR3-positive naive CD8 T cells. A note on this clonotype: As yet, its antigen is unknown.

Notes on the study in general: The TRB CDR3s that CXCR3-positive naive cells carried were more hydrophobic than those of CXCR3-negative naive cells. Fresh PBMCs served for most assays, and CXCR3 expression fell partially after cryopreservation.

Each TRB cDNA library was prepared by 5' RACE (with UMI labels). Using the 5' RACE reads, TCRdb records one entry per CDR3 protein without DNA. This table lists under 85,000 distinct CDR3 sequences. Germline loops: CDR1 MNHEY, CDR2 SVGAGI. The CDR3 has 14 amino acids. The gene calls are TRBV6-5 and TRBJ2-7; lacking DNA, the TRBD1 call made by TCRdb goes unchecked. The sequence was collected from a human donor in good health. Some clones in this sample may be carry-over from other donors' samples. The sequenced sample was naive CXCR3+ CD8+ T cells from blood. Indicated subset: CD45RO-CCR7+CD27+CD95- naive CD8+ T cells expressing CXCR3 (TNR3+). The CDR3: CASSSGTEDLEQYF.